These 32 T cell receptor beta chains were sequenced from one sample in a study of blood T cell repertoires in COVID-19. Only in-frame clones appear in the TCRdb table, and some are missing; sequencing was by immunoSEQ multiplex PCR. The sample contains more than 250,000 clones, roughly nine tenths of which appear only once. The sequenced material came from peripheral blood. Receptors originate from a man younger than 35 who had recovered from COVID-19.

The chain joins TRBV9 to TRBJ2-2, with 8 bases matching TRBD1. The CDR3 sequence is 16 residues long. Germline values: CDR1 SGDLS, CDR2 YYNGEE. The junction had 6 bases not matched to a gene; V was cut back by 4 bases and J by 1 base. This CDR3 reads CASSYSGGLNTGELFF. CDR3 coding DNA: TGTGCCAGCAGCTATTCAGGGGGCCTGAACACCGGGGAGCTGTTTTTT.

The rearrangement joins TRBV19 to TRBJ1-3, with D perhaps matching TRBD1 (5 bases). The CDR3 is made up of 15 amino acids. The germline V gene encodes CDR1 LNHDA and CDR2 SQIVND (reference sequence). Trimming pared 6 bases from V and 0 bases from J, leaving 12 bases between. Here the CDR3 reads CASSPDRSSGNTIYF. CDR3 bases: TGTGCCAGTAGCCCAGACAGAAGCTCTGGAAACACCATATATTTT.

The CDR3 coding sequence is TGTGCCAGCAGCTTAGTAATAGGGACAGGGGGCGACACCTACGAGCAGTACTTC. The encoded protein is CASSLVIGTGGDTYEQYF. The rearrangement uses TRBV7-2 and TRBJ2-7, with 12 bases matching TRBD1. This CDR3 comprises 18 residues. From germline, CDR1 is SGHTA and CDR2 FQGNSA. Germline trimming cut 1 base from V and 2 bases from J; bases unmatched to any gene: 9.

The chain couples TRBV12-3 or TRBV12-4 to TRBJ2-1; D not certain. The V gene lost 6 bases and the J gene lost 10 bases, with 10 bases spanning the gap. This CDR3 is built from 11 residues. The DNA for the CDR3 is TGTGCCAGCAGAACTTTGGAGGAGCAGTTCTTC. Translating gives CASRTLEEQFF.

This clone was recorded only once. This sequence joins TRBV6-1 and TRBJ2-5, with 7 bases fitting TRBD1. V lost 0 bases, J lost 5 bases, and 3 bases stayed unmatched. The CDR3 has 14 residues. Germline V CDR1 and CDR2: MNHNS, SASEGT. CDR3 protein: CASSEATGWETQYF. CDR3 bases: TGTGCCAGCAGTGAAGCGACAGGGTGGGAGACCCAGTACTTC.

The chain couples TRBV6-6 to TRBJ2-7; D possibly corresponds to TRBD2 (6 bases). Germline V gives CDR1 MNHNY, CDR2 SVGAGI (reference sequence). Trimming took off 0 bases at V and 3 bases at J, with 12 bases between the two ends. The CDR3 sequence is 15 residues long. The CDR3 DNA reads as TGTGCCAGCAGTTACTCGGAGGGGTTTTACTACGAGCAGTACTTC. Amino acids: CASSYSEGFYYEQYF.

This clone was recorded once. This sequence joins TRBV18 and TRBJ1-1, with D possibly TRBD1 on 6 matching bases. V was shortened by 3 bases and J by 0 bases, with 26 bases between the two germline ends. CDR1 and CDR2 (germline): KGHSH, LQKENI. CDR3 length: 20 residues. This CDR3 reads CASSPATTGPRATMNTEAFF. For the CDR3, the DNA is TGTGCCAGCTCACCCGCCACGACAGGTCCCCGAGCTACAATGAACACTGAAGCTTTCTTT. Together with reference TRBV18 and TRBJ1-1, the CDR3 gives the full variable domain: NAGVMQNPRHLVRRRGQEARLRCSPMKGHSHVYWYRQLPEEGLKFMVYLQKENIIDESGMPKERFSAEFPKEGPSILRIQQVVRGDSAAYFCASSPATTGPRATMNTEAFFGQGTRLTVV.

The V and J genes are TRBV28 and TRBJ1-2, with D uncertain. The CDR3 is made up of 13 amino acids. Trimming took 5 bases from V and 2 from J, leaving 9 bases between them. CDR1 MDHEN and CDR2 SYDVKM come from the germline V gene. CDR3 DNA: TGTGCCAGCAGTCCTACAGAGAACTATGGCTACACCTTC. It encodes CASSPTENYGYTF.

The chain uses TRBV3-1 (or the pseudogene TRBV3-2) and TRBJ2-7; D call uncertain. The V gene lost 1 base and the J gene lost 7 bases, with 11 bases spanning the gap. Germline CDR1 is LGHDT and CDR2 is YNNKEL (reference sequence). The CDR3 extends over 13 amino acids. For the CDR3, the DNA is TGTGCCAGCAGCCAAGGCCCTCCTACGGAGCAGTACTTC. It translates to CASSQGPPTEQYF.

This clone was observed once. V and J are TRBV6-5 and TRBJ1-4; D gene uncertain. The V gene lost 6 bases and the J gene lost 6 bases, with 17 bases spanning the gap. CDR3 length: 15 residues. Per the germline V gene, CDR1 is MNHEY and CDR2 is SVGAGI. CDR3 in DNA: TGTGCCAGCAGCCCGCTACTCAAGCCTGATGAAAAACTGTTTTTT. It encodes CASSPLLKPDEKLFF.

V usage is TRBV5-1 and J usage is TRBJ2-7; D might be TRBD2 (5 bases). This CDR3 is built from 14 residues. Trimming removed 1 base at V and 2 bases at J, with 10 bases between. Germline-derived CDR1 and CDR2 are SGHRS and YFSETQ. As DNA, the CDR3 is TGCGCCAGCAGCTTGCAGGCTAGCACCTACGAGCAGTACTTC. Its protein product is CASSLQASTYEQYF.

The rearrangement uses TRBV7-9 and TRBJ2-4; perhaps TRBD1 as D (6 bases). The CDR3 has 16 amino acids. V was clipped by 2 bases and J by 6 bases, with 17 bases between them. Germline V gene lookup returns CDR1 SEHNR and CDR2 FQNEAQ (reference sequence). CDR3 bases: TGTGCCAGCAGCTTACGGGACAACGCTTTATCAAACATTCAGTACTTC. Translation gives CASSLRDNALSNIQYF.

The chain uses TRBV6-2 or TRBV6-3 and TRBJ2-1; TRBD2 matches at 11 bases. CDR1 and CDR2 from the germline V gene are MNHEY and SVGEGT. The CDR3 is 18 amino acids. J gave up 3 bases and V 0 bases, and 7 bases lay outside the gene matches. CDR3 nucleotide sequence: TGTGCCAGCAGTTACTCGCCTAGCGGGGGGTCGCACTACAATGAGCAGTTCTTC. Amino acid sequence: CASSYSPSGGSHYNEQFF.

This chain connects TRBV4-1 to TRBJ2-5, with 7 bases fitting TRBD1. The CDR3 is made up of 15 amino acids. The V and J ends lost 1 base and 9 bases, in that order; junction bases with no gene match: 11. Looked up from germline, CDR1 is MGHRA and CDR2 is YSYEKL. The CDR3 DNA reads TGCGCCAGCAGCCAAGTAGCGACAGGGAAAGCGGCCCAGTACTTC. Its translation is CASSQVATGKAAQYF.

V is TRBV29-1 and J is TRBJ1-2, with 8 bases lining up with TRBD1. V lost 1 base, J lost 4 bases, and 14 bases stayed unmatched. CDR3 length equals 17 residues. In germline, CDR1 is SQVTM, CDR2 ANQGSEA. CDR3 coding DNA: TGCAGCGTTGAAGGATTCCCAGGACAGGGAGGCTTCTATGGCTACACCTTC. It is translated as CSVEGFPGQGGFYGYTF.

This clone was seen just once. The chain carries TRBV5-1 and TRBJ2-1; weak D call: TRBD1 (5 bases). The CDR3 consists of 17 residues. The germline gives CDR1 SGHRS, CDR2 YFSETQ. V lost 1 base and J 0 bases, leaving 14 bases between the germline ends. CDR3 coding DNA: TGCGCCAGCAGCTTGTCCCGCGACAGCAGCTCCTACAATGAGCAGTTCTTC. Residues: CASSLSRDSSSYNEQFF.

The chain combines TRBV19 with TRBJ2-1; D may be TRBD2 (6 bases). The CDR3 runs to 17 residues. V shed 7 bases and J shed 0 bases, with 19 bases lying between them. Germline values: CDR1 LNHDA, CDR2 SQIVND (reference sequence). As DNA, the CDR3 is TGTGCCAGTACCACTCTATATAGCGGCAGCTCCTACAATGAGCAGTTCTTC. Amino acid sequence: CASTTLYSGSSYNEQFF.

V gene TRBV7-9 combines with J gene TRBJ2-2; TRBD1 is a possible D gene (6 bases). This CDR3 comprises 16 residues. Per the germline V gene, CDR1 is SEHNR and CDR2 is FQNEAQ (reference sequence). The germline V and J ends were trimmed by 8 bases and 7 bases, with 23 bases remaining between them. The CDR3 DNA follows: TGTGCCAGCCGCCTGCCTGGGGACCGAGGGGGCGGGGAGCTGTTTTTT. Protein sequence: CASRLPGDRGGGELFF.

The chain combines TRBV19 with TRBJ2-1; 11 bases are shared with TRBD2. V lost 6 bases to trimming and J lost 0 bases; unmatched junction nucleotides: 4. Germline loops: CDR1 LNHDA, CDR2 SQIVND (reference sequence). This CDR3 spans 16 amino acids. The CDR3 DNA reads as TGTGCCAGTAGCTCGGGACTAGCGGACTCCTACAATGAGCAGTTCTTC. The encoded protein is CASSSGLADSYNEQFF.

The CDR3 nucleotides read TGTGCCAGCAGCTTGGGGGCGACTAGCGGGAGGGTCGACCGATTCTTC. Translation: CASSLGATSGRVDRFF. The rearrangement joins TRBV5-6 to TRBJ2-1; 14 bases fit TRBD2. The germline CDR1 and CDR2 sequences are SGHDT and YYEEEE. The CDR3 extends over 16 amino acids. V dropped 0 bases and J dropped 16; count of bases not matched to a gene: 12.

The chain uses TRBV6-4 and TRBJ1-1, with D possibly matching TRBD1 (5 bases). Deletions cut 6 bases from V and 4 bases from J, with 15 bases between. The CDR3 runs to 14 residues. CDR1 is MRHNA, CDR2 SNTAGT, per germline. CDR3 DNA: TGTGCCAGCAGGCTTAGGGGCGGGAGCACTGAAGCTTTCTTT. Its translation: CASRLRGGSTEAFF.

The chain employs TRBV19 and TRBJ1-5; 7 bases fit TRBD1. V lost 2 bases to trimming and J lost 2 bases; unmatched junction nucleotides: 6. Germline CDR1 is LNHDA and CDR2 is SQIVND (reference sequence). This CDR3 has 16 amino acids. The CDR3 DNA reads TGTGCCAGTAGTATATATTCAGGGGGAGGCAATCAGCCCCAGCATTTT. It encodes CASSIYSGGGNQPQHF.

V and J are TRBV30 and TRBJ2-2; TRBD1 might be the D (6 bases). Germline CDR1 GTSNPN, CDR2 SVGIG (reference sequence). The length of the CDR3 is 13 residues. The ends were cut back, 3 bases at V and 5 bases at J, with 10 bases in the middle. The CDR3 loop reads CAWSPDRTGELFF. CDR3 DNA sequence: TGTGCCTGGAGCCCGGACAGAACCGGGGAGCTGTTTTTT.

The CDR3 nucleotides read TGTGCCAGCAGTAATATCCAGAATGAGCAGTTCTTC. This codes for CASSNIQNEQFF. This chain joins TRBV27 and TRBJ2-1; no firm D call. The CDR3 is made up of 12 amino acids. Germline V gene sequence: CDR1 MNHEY, CDR2 SMNVEV (reference sequence). The V end lost 5 bases, the J end lost 7 bases, and 9 bases lay between the germline ends.

V and J are TRBV19 and TRBJ1-5; 7 bases are shared with TRBD1. Germline lookup yields CDR1 LNHDA and CDR2 SQIVND (reference sequence). Trimming cost V 1 base and J 3 bases; bases outside gene matches: 9. The CDR3 covers 17 residues. CDR3 loop: CASSIGGSGQHNQPQHF. DNA of the CDR3: TGTGCCAGTAGTATAGGGGGTTCGGGACAGCACAATCAGCCCCAGCATTTT.

The chain carries TRBV7-9 and TRBJ2-4, with D possibly TRBD1 on 6 matching bases. This CDR3 has 19 residues. The V gene lost 5 bases and the J gene lost 2 bases, with 25 bases spanning the gap. CDR1 and CDR2 from the germline V gene are SEHNR and FQNEAQ (reference sequence). For the CDR3, the DNA is TGTGCCAGCAGCCCGCCAAACCTCGGGCAGGGGTCGACCAAAAACATTCAGTACTTC. As protein: CASSPPNLGQGSTKNIQYF.

This clone has just one count. V usage is TRBV7-2 and J usage is TRBJ2-3, with D possibly being TRBD2 (6 bases). Germline V gene data show CDR1 as SGHTA and CDR2 as FQGNSA. The CDR3 has 17 residues. The V gene lost 5 bases and the J gene lost 0 bases, with 18 bases spanning the gap. CDR3 in DNA: TGTGCCAGCAGCCCCCCGCCTCCCGCGGGGAGCACAGATACGCAGTATTTT. Protein product: CASSPPPPAGSTDTQYF.

The table lists this clone with many counts. The chain combines TRBV2 with TRBJ2-7, with D possibly being TRBD2 (5 bases). Trimming removed 2 bases at V and 0 bases at J, with 20 bases between. This CDR3 comprises 18 residues. CDR1 and CDR2 from the germline V gene are SNHLY and FYNNEI. The CDR3 bases are TGTGCCAGCAGTGAATCTGGGAGACTGAGGACGAGCTCCTACGAGCAGTACTTC. Its protein is CASSESGRLRTSSYEQYF.

This chain connects TRBV5-1 to TRBJ2-7, with 12 nucleotides matching TRBD2. The CDR3 covers 17 residues. The V gene end was trimmed by 0 bases and the J gene end by 1 base; junction bases not matched to a gene: 5. Germline assignment: CDR1 SGHRS and CDR2 YFSETQ. In nucleotides, the CDR3 is TGCGCCAGCAGCTTGGGACTAGCGGGAGCTTCGTCCTACGAGCAGTACTTC. Amino acid sequence: CASSLGLAGASSYEQYF. Supplemented by reference TRBV5-1 and TRBJ2-7, the full variable domain reads KAGVTQTPRYLIKTRGQQVTLSCSPISGHRSVSWYQQTPGQGLQFLFEYFSETQRNKGNFPGRFSGRQFSNSRSEMNVSTLELGDSALYLCASSLGLAGASSYEQYFGPGTRLTVT.

This chain joins TRBV4-3 and TRBJ1-1, with D maybe TRBD1 (6 bases). This CDR3 has 16 residues. V lost 0 bases, J lost 0 bases, and 11 bases lay in between. Germline CDR1 LGHNA, CDR2 YSLEER. The CDR3 here is CASSQDRDTLNTEAFF. The CDR3 DNA reads as TGCGCCAGCAGCCAAGACCGGGACACTCTGAACACTGAAGCTTTCTTT.

The V gene is TRBV30, the J gene TRBJ2-1, with 8 bases aligning to TRBD2. V was clipped by 0 bases and J by 5 bases; unmatched bases: 6. The CDR3 has 15 residues. Germline lookup yields CDR1 GTSNPN and CDR2 SVGIG (reference sequence). This chain's CDR3 is CAWSVAGAGHNEQFF. The CDR3 DNA follows: TGTGCCTGGAGTGTAGCGGGAGCGGGGCACAATGAGCAGTTCTTC.

V usage is TRBV6-5 and J usage is TRBJ1-1, with D perhaps TRBD1 (5 bases). Germline loops: CDR1 MNHEY, CDR2 SVGAGI. Trimming stripped 4 bases from V and 6 bases from J, with 9 bases between. The CDR3 runs 12 residues. CDR3 nucleotide sequence: TGTGCCAGCAGTTCCCCAGGGTCTGAAGCTTTCTTT. Translated, it gives CASSSPGSEAFF.